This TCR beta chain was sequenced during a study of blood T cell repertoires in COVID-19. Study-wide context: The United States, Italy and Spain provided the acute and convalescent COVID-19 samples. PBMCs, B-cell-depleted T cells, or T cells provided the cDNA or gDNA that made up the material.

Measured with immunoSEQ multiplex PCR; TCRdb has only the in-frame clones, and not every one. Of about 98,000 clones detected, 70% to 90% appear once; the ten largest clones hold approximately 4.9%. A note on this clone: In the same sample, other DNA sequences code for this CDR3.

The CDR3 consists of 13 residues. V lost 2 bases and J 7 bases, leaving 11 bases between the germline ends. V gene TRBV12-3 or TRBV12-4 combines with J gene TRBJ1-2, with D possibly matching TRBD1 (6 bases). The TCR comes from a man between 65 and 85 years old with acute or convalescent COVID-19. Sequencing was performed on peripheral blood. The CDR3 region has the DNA TGTGCCAGCAGTTTAAACAGGGAGGGTGGCTACACCTTC. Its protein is CASSLNREGGYTF.